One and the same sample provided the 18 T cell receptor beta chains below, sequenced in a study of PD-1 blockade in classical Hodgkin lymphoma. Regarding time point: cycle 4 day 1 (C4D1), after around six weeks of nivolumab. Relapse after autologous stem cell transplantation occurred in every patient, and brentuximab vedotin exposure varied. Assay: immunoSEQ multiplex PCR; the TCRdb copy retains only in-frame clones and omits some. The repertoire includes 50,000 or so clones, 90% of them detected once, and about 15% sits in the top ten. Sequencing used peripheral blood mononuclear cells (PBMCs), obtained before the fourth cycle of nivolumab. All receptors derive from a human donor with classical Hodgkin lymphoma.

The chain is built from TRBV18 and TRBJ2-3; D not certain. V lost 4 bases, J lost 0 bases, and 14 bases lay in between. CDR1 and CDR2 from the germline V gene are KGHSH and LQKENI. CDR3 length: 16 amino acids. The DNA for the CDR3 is TGTGCCAGCTCACAAACCCCCCTCAGTAGCACAGATACGCAGTATTTT. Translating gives CASSQTPLSSTDTQYF.

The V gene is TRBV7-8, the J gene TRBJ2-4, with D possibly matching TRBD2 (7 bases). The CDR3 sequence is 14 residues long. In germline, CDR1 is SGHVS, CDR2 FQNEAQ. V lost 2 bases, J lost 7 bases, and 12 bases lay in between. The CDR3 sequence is CASSLPGGPNIQYF. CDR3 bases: TGTGCCAGCAGCTTACCCGGGGGGCCGAACATTCAGTACTTC. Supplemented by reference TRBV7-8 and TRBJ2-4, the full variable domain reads GAGVSQSPRYKVAKRGQDVALRCDPISGHVSLFWYQQALGQGPEFLTYFQNEAQLDKSGLPSDRFFAERPEGSVSTLKIQRTQQEDSAVYLCASSLPGGPNIQYFGAGTRLSVL.

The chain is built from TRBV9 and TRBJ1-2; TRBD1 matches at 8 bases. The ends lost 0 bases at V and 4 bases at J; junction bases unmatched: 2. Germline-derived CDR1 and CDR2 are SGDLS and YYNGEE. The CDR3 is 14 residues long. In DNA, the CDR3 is TGTGCCAGCAGCGTAGTGGACAGGGTCTATGGCTACACCTTC. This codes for CASSVVDRVYGYTF. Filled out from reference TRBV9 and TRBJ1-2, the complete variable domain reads DSGVTQTPKHLITATGQRVTLRCSPRSGDLSVYWYQQSLDQGLQFLIQYYNGEERAKGNILERFSAQQFPDLHSELNLSSLELGDSALYFCASSVVDRVYGYTFGSGTRLTVV.

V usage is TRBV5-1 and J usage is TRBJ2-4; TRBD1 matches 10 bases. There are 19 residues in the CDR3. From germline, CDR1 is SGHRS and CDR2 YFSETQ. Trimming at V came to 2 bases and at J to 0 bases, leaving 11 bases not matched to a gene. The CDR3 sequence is CASSFLGQGMGLAKNIQYF. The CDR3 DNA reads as TGCGCCAGCAGCTTTTTGGGACAGGGGATGGGACTAGCCAAAAACATTCAGTACTTC.

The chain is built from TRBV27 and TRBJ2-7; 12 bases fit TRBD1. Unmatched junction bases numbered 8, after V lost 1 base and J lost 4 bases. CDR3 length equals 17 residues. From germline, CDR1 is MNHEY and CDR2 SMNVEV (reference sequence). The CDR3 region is CASSLLGGTGGRYEQYF. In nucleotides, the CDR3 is TGTGCCAGCAGTTTATTGGGGGGGACAGGGGGCCGATACGAGCAGTACTTC.

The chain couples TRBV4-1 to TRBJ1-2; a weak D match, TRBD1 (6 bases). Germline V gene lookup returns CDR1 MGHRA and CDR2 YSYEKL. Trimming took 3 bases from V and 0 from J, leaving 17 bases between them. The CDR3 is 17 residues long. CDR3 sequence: CASSHQGRDGANYGYTF. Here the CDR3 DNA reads TGCGCCAGCAGCCATCAGGGGCGGGACGGAGCTAACTATGGCTACACCTTC.

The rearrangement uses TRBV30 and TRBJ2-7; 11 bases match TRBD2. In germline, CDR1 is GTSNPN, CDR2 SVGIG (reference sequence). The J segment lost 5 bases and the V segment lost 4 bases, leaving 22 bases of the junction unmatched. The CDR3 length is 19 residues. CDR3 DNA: TGTGCCTGGAAGGGAGGGGGAGTCTATAGTAGCGGGAGGGCCCACGAGCAGTACTTC. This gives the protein CAWKGGGVYSSGRAHEQYF.

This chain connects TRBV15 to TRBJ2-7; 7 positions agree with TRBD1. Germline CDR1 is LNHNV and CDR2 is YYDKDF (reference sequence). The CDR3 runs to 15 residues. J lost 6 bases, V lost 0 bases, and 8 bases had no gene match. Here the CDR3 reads CATSRDLEGAAEQYF. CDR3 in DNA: TGTGCCACCAGCAGAGATCTTGAGGGGGCGGCCGAGCAGTACTTC.

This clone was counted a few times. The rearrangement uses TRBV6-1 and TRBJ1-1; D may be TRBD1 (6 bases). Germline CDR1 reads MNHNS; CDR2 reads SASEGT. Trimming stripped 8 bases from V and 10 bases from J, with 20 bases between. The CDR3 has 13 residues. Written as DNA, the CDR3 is TGTGCCAGCCAAGAGGGGGAGCCGACCAGAGCTTTCTTT. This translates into CASQEGEPTRAFF.

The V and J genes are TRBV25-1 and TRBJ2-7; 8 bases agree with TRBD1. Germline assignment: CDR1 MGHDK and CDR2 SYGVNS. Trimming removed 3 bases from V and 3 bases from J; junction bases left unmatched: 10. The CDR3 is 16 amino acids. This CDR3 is CASSDRGDRFVYEQYF. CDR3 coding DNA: TGTGCCAGCAGTGATAGGGGGGACAGGTTTGTCTACGAGCAGTACTTC.

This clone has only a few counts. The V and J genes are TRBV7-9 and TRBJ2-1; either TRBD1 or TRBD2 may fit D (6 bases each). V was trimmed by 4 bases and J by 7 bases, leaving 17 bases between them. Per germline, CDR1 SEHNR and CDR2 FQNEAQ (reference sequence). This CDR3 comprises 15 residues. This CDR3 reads CASSSTSQGSNEQFF. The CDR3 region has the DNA TGTGCCAGCAGCTCGACTAGTCAGGGGTCGAATGAGCAGTTCTTC.

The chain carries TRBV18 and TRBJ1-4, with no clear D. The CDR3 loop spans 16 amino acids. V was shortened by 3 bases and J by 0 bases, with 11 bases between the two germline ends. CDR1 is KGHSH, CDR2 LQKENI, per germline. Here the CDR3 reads CASSPTHGATNEKLFF. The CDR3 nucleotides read TGTGCCAGCTCACCGACACACGGAGCAACTAATGAAAAACTGTTTTTT.

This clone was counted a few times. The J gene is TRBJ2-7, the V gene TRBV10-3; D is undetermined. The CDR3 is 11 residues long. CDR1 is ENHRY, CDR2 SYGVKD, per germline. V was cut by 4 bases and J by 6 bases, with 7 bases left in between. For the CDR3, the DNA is TGTGCCATCAGTGGAGTTTTCGAGCAGTACTTC. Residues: CAISGVFEQYF.

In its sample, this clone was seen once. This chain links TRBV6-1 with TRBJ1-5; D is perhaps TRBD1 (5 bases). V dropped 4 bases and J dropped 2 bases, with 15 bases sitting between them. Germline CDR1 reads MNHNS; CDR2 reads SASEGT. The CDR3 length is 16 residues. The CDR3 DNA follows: TGTGCCAGCAGTGCCCTCGGGGGGATTGGCAATCAGCCCCAGCATTTT. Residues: CASSALGGIGNQPQHF.

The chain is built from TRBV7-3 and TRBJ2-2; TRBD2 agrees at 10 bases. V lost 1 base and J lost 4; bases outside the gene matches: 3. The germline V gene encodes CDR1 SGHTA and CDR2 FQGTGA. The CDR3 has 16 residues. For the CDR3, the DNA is TGTGCCAGCAGCTTAATACCTAGCGGGAGCACCGGGGAGCTGTTTTTT. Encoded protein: CASSLIPSGSTGELFF. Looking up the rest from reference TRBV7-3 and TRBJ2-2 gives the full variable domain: GAGVSQTPSNKVTEKGKYVELRCDPISGHTALYWYRQSLGQGPEFLIYFQGTGAADDSGLPNDRFFAVRPEGSVSTLKIQRTERGDSAVYLCASSLIPSGSTGELFFGEGSRLTVL.

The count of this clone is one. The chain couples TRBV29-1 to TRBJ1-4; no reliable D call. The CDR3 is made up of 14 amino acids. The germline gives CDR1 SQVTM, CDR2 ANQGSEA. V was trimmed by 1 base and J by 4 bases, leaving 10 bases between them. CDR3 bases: TGCAGCGTTGAAGTAGGCTTGGGTAATGAAAAACTGTTTTTT. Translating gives CSVEVGLGNEKLFF. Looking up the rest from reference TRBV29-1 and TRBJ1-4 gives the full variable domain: SAVISQKPSRDICQRGTSLTIQCQVDSQVTMMFWYRQQPGQSLTLIATANQGSEATYESGFVIDKFPISRPNLTFSTLTVSNMSPEDSSIYLCSVEVGLGNEKLFFGSGTQLSVL.

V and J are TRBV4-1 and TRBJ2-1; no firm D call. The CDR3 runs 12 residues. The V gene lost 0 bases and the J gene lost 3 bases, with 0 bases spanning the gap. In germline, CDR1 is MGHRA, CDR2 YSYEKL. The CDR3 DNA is TGCGCCAGCAGCCAAGACTACAATGAGCAGTTCTTC. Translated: CASSQDYNEQFF.

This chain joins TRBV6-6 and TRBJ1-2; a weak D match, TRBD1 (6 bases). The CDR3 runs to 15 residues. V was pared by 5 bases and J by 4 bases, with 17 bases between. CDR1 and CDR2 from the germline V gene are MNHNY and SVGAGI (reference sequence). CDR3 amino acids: CASSRKTGTIYGYTF. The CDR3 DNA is TGTGCCAGCAGTCGTAAAACAGGGACCATCTATGGCTACACCTTC.